This entry is about one T cell receptor (beta chain). Trimming took off 3 bases at V and 0 bases at J, with 8 bases between the two ends. Germline CDR1 is SGHNT and CDR2 is YENEEA. CDR3 length: 14 residues. This sample is drawn from a study of preoperative IRX-2 immunotherapy in early breast cancer. Sequencing used immunoSEQ multiplex PCR; TCRdb keeps in-frame clones, though not all of them. The repertoire has about 98,000 clones, more than 80% of them found once; the top ten carry about 2.1%. The treatment denotes: preoperative locoregional IRX-2 cytokine immunotherapy. This phase Ib study tested locoregional IRX-2 cytokine immunotherapy given before surgery.

This rearrangement joins TRBV11-3 to TRBJ1-1; possibly TRBD1 for D (5 bases). The sequenced sample was tumor tissue, obtained after IRX-2 immunotherapy. The clonotype was recovered from a human donor with breast cancer. CDR3 protein: CASSFGGVNTEAFF. The CDR3 DNA sequence: TGTGCCAGCAGCTTCGGGGGGGTGAACACTGAAGCTTTCTTT.